This is a list of T cell receptor beta chains from one sample in a study of shared clonotypes between healthy human individuals. Assay: immunoSEQ multiplex PCR; the TCRdb copy retains only in-frame clones and omits some. The table shows fewer than 1.8 million clones, with approximately 98.5% occurring only once. Sequencing used naive CD4+ T cells sorted from blood. Receptors were obtained from a young man in good health. Each CDR3 is given with its conserved first and last residue. D genes are given only for firm matches. A row's size may be missing; if present it is once, few, many or a size class.

-	-	TRBV18	TRBJ2-7	CASSPRDGPYEQYF	TGTGCCAGCTCACCCCGGGACGGGCCCTACGAGCAGTACTTC
-	-	TRBV5-4	TRBJ2-7	CASSLGGAPHEQYF	TGTGCCAGCAGCTTGGGGGGGGCCCCCCACGAGCAGTACTTC
-	-	TRBV19	TRBJ2-1	CASSQTGHNEQFF	TGTGCCAGTAGCCAAACAGGGCACAATGAGCAGTTCTTC
-	once	TRBV30	TRBJ2-1	CAWDRGGSYNEQFF	TGTGCCTGGGATAGGGGGGGCTCCTACAATGAGCAGTTCTTC
TRBD1	-	TRBV12-5	TRBJ2-1	CASAPDRGAYNEQFF	TGTGCTAGTGCCCCCGACAGGGGGGCCTACAATGAGCAGTTCTTC
-	-	TRBV7-9	TRBJ2-3	CASSFFNTDTQYF	TGTGCCAGCAGCTTCTTCAACACAGATACGCAGTATTTT
TRBD1	-	TRBV5-4	TRBJ2-3	CASGRDRTTDTQYF	TGTGCCAGCGGTAGGGACAGGACCACAGATACGCAGTATTTT
-	-	TRBV19	TRBJ1-5	CASSRINQPQHF	TGTGCCAGTAGTAGAATAAATCAGCCCCAGCATTTT
-	-	TRBV6-1	TRBJ2-1	CASSNFNEQFF	TGTGCCAGCAGCAACTTCAATGAGCAGTTCTTC
TRBD2	-	TRBV18	TRBJ2-7	CASSPMAASGSYEQYF	TGTGCCAGCTCACCCATGGCGGCTAGCGGCTCCTACGAGCAGTACTTC
-	-	TRBV7-1	TRBJ2-7	CASSFSYEQYF	TGTGCCAGCAGCTTTTCCTACGAGCAGTACTTC
TRBD1	-	TRBV6-6	TRBJ1-4	CASSVDRAGEKLFF	TGTGCCAGCAGCGTGGACAGGGCGGGTGAAAAACTGTTTTTT
TRBD1	once	TRBV4-1	TRBJ1-5	CASSREGTGRNQPQHF	TGCGCCAGCAGCCGCGAGGGGACAGGGCGAAATCAGCCCCAGCATTTT
-	-	TRBV27	TRBJ1-1	CASSFGRGGMNTEAFF	TGTGCCAGCAGCTTCGGTCGGGGGGGCATGAACACTGAAGCTTTCTTT
-	-	TRBV7-9	TRBJ2-1	CASSGTNEQFF	TGTGCCAGCAGCGGGACTAATGAGCAGTTCTTC
-	-	TRBV29-1	TRBJ2-7	CSVGLGREQYF	TGCAGCGTTGGACTTGGAAGGGAGCAGTACTTC
-	-	TRBV27	TRBJ2-7	CASSPLRGSLIVGVEQYF	TGTGCCAGCAGCCCTTTACGGGGGAGTTTAATCGTGGGAGTGGAGCAGTACTTC
-	-	TRBV7-7	TRBJ2-7	CASSEMGAAHEQYF	TGTGCTAGCAGCGAAATGGGCGCTGCGCACGAGCAGTACTTC
TRBD1	-	TRBV5-8	TRBJ2-7	CASSFSIPGKDRVIYEQYF	TGTGCCAGCAGCTTTTCGATACCCGGAAAGGACAGGGTGATCTACGAGCAGTACTTC
-	-	TRBV29-1	TRBJ2-7	CSVSIRDSLRYEQYF	TGCAGCGTGTCAATTAGGGACTCCCTCCGGTACGAGCAGTACTTC
-	-	TRBV18	TRBJ2-5	CASSPPEGVWETQYF	TGTGCCAGCTCACCACCTGAAGGGGTTTGGGAGACCCAGTACTTC
-	-	TRBV7-9	TRBJ1-5	CASSSYRVGSNQPQHF	TGTGCCAGCAGCTCCTACAGGGTTGGGAGCAATCAGCCCCAGCATTTT
TRBD2	once	TRBV7-8	TRBJ2-5	CASSPRGGTVQETQYF	TGTGCCAGCAGCCCGCGGGGGGGGACCGTCCAAGAGACCCAGTACTTC
TRBD2	-	TRBV7-2	TRBJ2-1	CASSPGLDSYNEQFF	TGTGCCAGCAGCCCGGGACTAGACTCCTACAATGAGCAGTTCTTC
-	-	TRBV5-1	TRBJ2-5	CASSLAGTEYQETQYF	TGCGCCAGCAGCTTGGCCGGGACGGAGTACCAAGAGACCCAGTACTTC
-	-	TRBV11-2	TRBJ2-3	CASSLDLAQDTQYF	TGTGCCAGCAGCTTAGATCTCGCCCAAGATACGCAGTATTTT
-	-	TRBV4-1	TRBJ1-1	CASSQEATAKNTEAFF	TGCGCCAGCAGCCAAGAGGCGACAGCGAAGAACACTGAAGCTTTCTTT
-	-	TRBV9	TRBJ2-7	CASSVEEGAYEQYF	TGTGCCAGCAGCGTAGAGGAGGGGGCCTACGAGCAGTACTTC
TRBD2	once	TRBV18	TRBJ2-7	CASSLRPPTSGRSGEQYF	TGTGCCAGCTCACTAAGACCCCCCACTAGCGGGAGGTCTGGAGAGCAGTACTTC
-	-	TRBV5-4	TRBJ2-2	CASSLRQVTGELFF	TGTGCCAGCAGCTTACGCCAAGTTACCGGGGAGCTGTTTTTT
-	-	TRBV10-1	TRBJ2-2	CASSELGGSGELFF	TGCGCCAGCAGTGAACTTGGAGGATCCGGGGAGCTGTTTTTT
-	-	TRBV11-2	TRBJ2-2	CAESSPNTGELFF	TGTGCCGAAAGCAGCCCGAACACCGGGGAGCTGTTTTTT
-	-	TRBV18	TRBJ2-4	CASSERTSGNIQYF	TGTGCCAGCTCAGAAAGGACAAGTGGAAACATTCAGTACTTC
-	-	TRBV5-1	TRBJ2-1	CARPAGYSIYNEQFF	TGCGCCAGGCCGGCGGGCTATTCAATCTACAATGAGCAGTTCTTC
-	-	TRBV2	TRBJ2-5	CASSGGTYQETQYF	TGTGCCAGCAGTGGAGGGACCTATCAAGAGACCCAGTACTTC
-	-	TRBV5-6	TRBJ2-7	CASSPDALTRLPLSEQYF	TGTGCCAGCAGCCCGGATGCCCTTACCAGGTTGCCTCTTTCCGAGCAGTACTTC
TRBD1	-	TRBV27	TRBJ2-7	CASSSLDRGRHEQYF	TGTGCCAGCAGTTCCCTGGACAGGGGGCGCCACGAGCAGTACTTC
-	-	TRBV11-2	TRBJ1-1	CASSSLAKGNTEAFF	TGTGCCAGCAGCTCCCTCGCTAAGGGGAACACTGAAGCTTTCTTT
-	once	TRBV7-9	TRBJ2-7	CASSLVGQEDYEQYF	TGTGCCAGCAGCTTAGTAGGGCAGGAGGACTACGAGCAGTACTTC
TRBD1	-	TRBV10-2	TRBJ2-7	CASRRDRGAYEQYF	TGCGCCAGCAGAAGGGACAGGGGAGCCTACGAGCAGTACTTC